This is a list of T cell receptor beta chains from one sample in a study of CD8 T cells in Susac syndrome. From the immunoSEQ multiplex PCR reads, TCRdb called clonotypes with MiXCR, one entry per CDR3 protein. This table holds around 80,000 distinct CDR3 sequences, approximately 93% found once. Sequencing was performed on CD8+ T cells from PBMCs. The source is a human donor with Susac syndrome. Both conserved end residues are part of each CDR3. D genes are given only for firm matches. Clone sizes are given selectively: once, few, many, or a class where the clone is expanded.

d_gene	v_gene	abundance	j_gene	CDR3nt	CDR3aa
-	TRBV4-2	few	TRBJ1-1	TGTGCCAGCAGCACCGCCGGCAAAGGGCACACTGAAGCTTTCTTT	CASSTAGKGHTEAFF
-	TRBV5-4	-	TRBJ2-1	TGTGCCAGCAGCTTGGAAAGCTCCTACAATGAGCAGTTCTTC	CASSLESSYNEQFF
TRBD2	TRBV5-5	-	TRBJ2-7	TGTGCCAGCAGCTTATTCGCAGGGCTAGCGGGAGTAGGGTCCTACGAGCAGTACTTC	CASSLFAGLAGVGSYEQYF
TRBD1	TRBV6-1	-	TRBJ1-6	TGTGCCAGCAGGCACATTGCCGGGACAGCAAATTCACCCCTCCACTTT	CASRHIAGTANSPLHF
TRBD2	TRBV20-1	-	TRBJ2-5	TGCAGTGCTAGGATTAGCGGGAGGGCCGGGGAGACCCAGTACTTC	CSARISGRAGETQYF
TRBD1	TRBV4-1	-	TRBJ1-1	TGCGCCAGCAGTCCCGGGACAGGGTATTCGACGAACACTGAAGCTTTCTTT	CASSPGTGYSTNTEAFF
-	TRBV6-6	-	TRBJ2-3	TGTGCCAGCCATGGAGGGCTAAGCACAGATACGCAGTATTTT	CASHGGLSTDTQYF
-	TRBV30	few	TRBJ2-7	TGTGCCTGGAGTGTAGGGTGGCTGATCGAGCAGTACTTC	CAWSVGWLIEQYF
TRBD1	TRBV12-5	-	TRBJ2-5	TGTGCTAGTGGGCCCGGGACAGGGTTTAAAGAGACCCAGTACTTC	CASGPGTGFKETQYF
-	TRBV7-6	-	TRBJ2-3	TGTGCCAGCAGCTTAAACAGGGGCACAGATACGCAGTATTTT	CASSLNRGTDTQYF
-	TRBV2	-	TRBJ2-7	TGTGCCAGCAGCCAATACTACGAGCAGTACTTC	CASSQYYEQYF
TRBD1	TRBV27	-	TRBJ1-1	TGTGCCAGCAGTTTATCCCGTCGAAAGGGGGCCACTGAAGCTTTCTTT	CASSLSRRKGATEAFF
TRBD2	TRBV4-3	-	TRBJ2-7	TGCGCCAGCAGCCAAGAGCTAGCGGGAGGGTGGAGCGAGCAGTACTTC	CASSQELAGGWSEQYF
TRBD2	TRBV12-3/TRBV12-4	-	TRBJ2-3	TGTGCCAGCAGTCCGGGACTAGTCTCTCCTCCCACAGATACGCAGTATTTT	CASSPGLVSPPTDTQYF
TRBD2	TRBV20-1	-	TRBJ2-3	TGCAACCCCCAAAAAGCGGGAACCACAGATACGCAGTATTTT	CNPQKAGTTDTQYF
-	TRBV12-3/TRBV12-4	-	TRBJ2-1	TGTGCCAGCAGTCCCCGACTGGAGCAGTTCTTC	CASSPRLEQFF
-	TRBV10-3	few	TRBJ2-7	TGTGCCATCAGTGAGCTGAAGGAGAACTCCTACGAGCAGTACTTC	CAISELKENSYEQYF
-	TRBV15	-	TRBJ2-1	TGTGCCACCAGCAGAGATCTCATGAATGAGCAGTTCTTC	CATSRDLMNEQFF
TRBD1	TRBV6-1	-	TRBJ1-2	TGTGCCAGCCGAACCCCTGAGGACAGGGGATCTGGCTACACCTTC	CASRTPEDRGSGYTF
-	TRBV6-2/TRBV6-3	-	TRBJ2-5	TGTGCCAGCACCCCGTCCTTTTCTGTAGAGACCCAGTACTTC	CASTPSFSVETQYF
TRBD2	TRBV20-1	-	TRBJ2-1	TGCAGTGCTAGAGATTTCAGTATGGCGGGGGGGCCCAATGAGCAGTTCTTC	CSARDFSMAGGPNEQFF
-	TRBV5-6	-	TRBJ1-1	TGTGCCAGCAGCCCGGAGGGGTTGAGTGGCCCGGGGGACACTGAAGCTTTCTTT	CASSPEGLSGPGDTEAFF
-	TRBV2	-	TRBJ2-3	TGTGCCAGCAGCCCCTATCTAGCAGCTAGCACAGATACGCAGTATTTT	CASSPYLAASTDTQYF
-	TRBV19	-	TRBJ1-2	TGTGCCTCGATGGGGGCCACCTATGGCTACACCTTC	CASMGATYGYTF
-	TRBV4-1	once	TRBJ2-7	TGCGCCAGCAGCCAAGGAGCACTGGACGTAACCTACGAGCAGTACTTC	CASSQGALDVTYEQYF
-	TRBV24-1	-	TRBJ2-3	TGTGCCACCAGTAAAGGGACAGATACGCAGTATTTT	CATSKGTDTQYF
-	TRBV20-1	-	TRBJ2-1	TGCAGTGCTCTACACGGAGTTGTAATCTACAATGAGCAGTTCTTC	CSALHGVVIYNEQFF
TRBD2	TRBV29-1	-	TRBJ2-3	TGCAGCGTTGTCCCGCCCGTAGCGGGACGTGCAGATACGCAGTATTTT	CSVVPPVAGRADTQYF
-	TRBV6-5	-	TRBJ2-3	TGTGCCAGCAGTTATCTCGCCGGGGCAGATACGCAGTATTTT	CASSYLAGADTQYF
TRBD2	TRBV3-1	-	TRBJ2-1	TGTGCCAGCAGCCAGGGGGCTAGCGGGAACAATGAGCAGTTCTTC	CASSQGASGNNEQFF
-	TRBV29-1	once	TRBJ2-1	TGCAGCGTTGAAGGGGCGGGTACTTACAATGAGCAGTTCTTC	CSVEGAGTYNEQFF
-	TRBV28	-	TRBJ1-1	TGTGCCAGCAGTTCCCCGGGGTCCCTCGCGGATTTCACTGAAGCTTTCTTT	CASSSPGSLADFTEAFF